This T cell receptor (beta chain) was found in a study of vaccination effects on CD4 cells after COVID-19. Between the trimmed V and J ends, which lost 2 bases and 3 bases, there was a span of 8 bases. Per the germline V gene, CDR1 is SGHAT and CDR2 is FQDESV (reference sequence). The CDR3 has 14 amino acids. Assay used: immunoSEQ multiplex PCR; TCRdb lists only in-frame clones, some missing. The table shows under 80,000 clones, with 65% to 85% occurring only once. Antigen-specific CD4+ T cells were expanded with viral peptide pools in the ViraFEST assay before sequencing. Investigators separated out CD4+ T cells once approximately 11 days of culture had passed. A positive SARS-CoV-2 PCR test fell between March and December 2020. Details on this clone: Antigen unknown.

This receptor was obtained from a human donor who had a prior SARS-CoV-2 infection. The sequencing here drew on CD4+ T cells from PBMCs cultured with HIV peptides, taken before COVID-19 vaccination. Subset noted: HIV-1 Nef peptide pool negative control/reference culture. The chain couples TRBV11-1 to TRBJ2-1; D gene uncertain. In nucleotides, the CDR3 is TGTGCCAGCAGCTTACAAGCTGACTACAATGAGCAGTTCTTC. This sequence encodes CASSLQADYNEQFF.